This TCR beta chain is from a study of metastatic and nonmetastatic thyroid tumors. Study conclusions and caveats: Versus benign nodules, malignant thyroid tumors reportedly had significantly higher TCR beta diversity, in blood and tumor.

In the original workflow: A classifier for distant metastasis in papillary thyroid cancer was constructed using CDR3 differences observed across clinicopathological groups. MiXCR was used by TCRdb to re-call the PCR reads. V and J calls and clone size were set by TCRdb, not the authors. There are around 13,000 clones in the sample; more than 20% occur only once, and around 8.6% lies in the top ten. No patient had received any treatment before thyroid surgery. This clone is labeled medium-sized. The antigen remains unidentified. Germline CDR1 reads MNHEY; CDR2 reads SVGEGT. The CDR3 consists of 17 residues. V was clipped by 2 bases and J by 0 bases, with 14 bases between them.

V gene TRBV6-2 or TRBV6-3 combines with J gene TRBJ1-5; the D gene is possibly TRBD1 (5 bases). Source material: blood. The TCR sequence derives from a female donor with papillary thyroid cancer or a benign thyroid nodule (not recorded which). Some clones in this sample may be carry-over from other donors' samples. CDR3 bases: TGTGCCAGCAGTTACGCCCGGGGGTGGGATAGCAATCAGCCCCAGCATTTT. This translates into CASSYARGWDSNQPQHF.